This T cell receptor (beta chain) was obtained from a study of cytomegalovirus exposure and HLA in healthy donors. Overall study results and limits: Many donors shared some public TCRs, even though most TCR sequences were rare. It was shown in a later analysis that HLA-associated TCR beta chains were more clonally expanded than other, equally common chains. Some V segments could not be told apart, so they were left out, TRBV6-2 and TRBV6-3 among them.

PCR employed 60 Vbeta and 13 Jbeta primers. Libraries were prepared by immunoSEQ multiplex PCR; TCRdb keeps only in-frame clonotypes and omits some of them. The sample has under 40,000 clones; 80% are singletons. The CDR3 sequence is 18 residues long. CDR1 SGHAT and CDR2 FQNNGV come from the germline V gene. V gave up 4 bases and J gave up 1 base, with 23 bases separating them. A word on this clone: Its antigen is not identified.

The material sequenced was PBMCs. The chain recombines TRBV11-2 with TRBJ2-7; D is possibly TRBD2 (6 bases). The TCR originated in a male donor in good health and CMV-seronegative. CDR3 amino acids: CASSWGLGGPVGSYEQYF. In DNA, the CDR3 is TGTGCCAGCAGCTGGGGACTTGGGGGACCTGTAGGGTCCTACGAGCAGTACTTC.